The sequence of this T cell receptor (beta chain) was determined in a study of cytomegalovirus exposure and HLA in healthy donors. The study sampled nominally healthy donors, though unrecorded immune exposures were likely. Details on this clone: The target antigen is unknown.

Study-level results: TCR beta V- and J-gene trimming, according to a later analysis, was linked to a missense DCLRE1C variant.

The V gene lost 3 bases and the J gene lost 4 bases, with 10 bases spanning the gap. The germline gives CDR1 SNHLY, CDR2 FYNNEI. The CDR3 has 14 residues. The PCR employed 60 Vbeta primers together with 13 Jbeta primers. Produced via immunoSEQ multiplex PCR; TCRdb's table is partial and in-frame only. Of roughly 150,000 clones listed, around 77% were seen once; the top ten hold 1%. The origin of this receptor is a middle-aged woman in good health and CMV-seronegative. The source material was PBMCs. V is TRBV2 and J is TRBJ1-5; D call uncertain. DNA of the CDR3: TGTGCCAGCAGTGATCGCGCCCTAAATCAGCCCCAGCATTTT. It specifies CASSDRALNQPQHF.